Listed here are 25 T cell receptor beta chains from one sample, sequenced in a study of human T cells and chemical hapten exposure. Via MiXCR, TCRdb re-called the RACE reads, giving one row per CDR3 protein. The profile shows a few hundred thousand distinct CDR3 sequences, around 6% of them singletons. Specified time point: patch test 2, 6 weeks after DPC sensitization. Documented treatment: therapeutic diphenylcyclopropenone sensitization with weekly scalp DPC. The input for sequencing was whole blood, taken in connection with sensitization to the hapten diphenylcyclopropenone (DPC). Every receptor here comes from a woman aged 18-29 years with alopecia areata. Some clones in this sample may be carry-over from other donors' samples.

In its sample, this clonotype was seen many times. The V call is TRBV20-1, the J call TRBJ1-5; tentatively, D is TRBD1 (6 bases). CDR3 length equals 16 residues. Germline CDR1 and CDR2: DFQATT and SNEGSKA (reference sequence). The V and J ends lost 3 bases and 3 bases respectively, with 18 bases between them. CDR3 DNA: TGCAGTGCTAGGACGGTCATGGGGGGCACCAATCAGCCCCAGCATTTT. This encodes CSARTVMGGTNQPQHF.

This clonotype occurred many times. The rearrangement links TRBV7-9 to TRBJ2-3; no clear D gene. Germline values: CDR1 SEHNR, CDR2 FQNEAQ (reference sequence). V shed 3 bases and J shed 0 bases, with 13 bases lying between them. The CDR3 contains 16 residues. Written as DNA, the CDR3 is TGTGCCAGCAGCTTTTCGCTCGGCGTTAGCACAGATACGCAGTATTTT. Protein product: CASSFSLGVSTDTQYF.

The V gene is TRBV7-9, the J gene TRBJ1-4; 8 nucleotides align to TRBD1. V was pared by 0 bases and J by 7 bases, with 7 bases of the junction left unmatched. The V gene's germline CDR1 is SEHNR and CDR2 FQNEAQ (reference sequence). The length of the CDR3 is 16 residues. The CDR3 here is CASSLAPGGVSEKLFF. Written as DNA, the CDR3 is TGTGCCAGCAGCTTAGCCCCAGGGGGCGTTAGTGAAAAACTGTTTTTT.

This clonotype was detected ten times or more. This chain joins TRBV6-1 and TRBJ1-2; D remains unclear. CDR1 MNHNS and CDR2 SASEGT come from the germline V gene. This CDR3 is 13 amino acids long. The ends were cut back, 2 bases at V and 2 bases at J, with 6 bases in the middle. CDR3 bases: TGTGCCAGCAGTGAACCAGAAAACTATGGCTACACCTTC. This gives the protein CASSEPENYGYTF.

This clonotype was counted only a few times. This rearrangement joins TRBV5-5 to TRBJ1-5; D not resolved. Trimming stripped 0 bases from V and 0 bases from J, with 7 bases between. Germline CDR1 and CDR2: SGHKS and YYEKEE (reference sequence). The CDR3 runs to 15 residues. CDR3 residues: CASSLALPSNQPQHF. The CDR3 DNA follows: TGTGCCAGCAGCTTGGCCCTTCCTAGCAATCAGCCCCAGCATTTT.

This clonotype was counted at least ten times. The rearrangement uses TRBV12-5 and TRBJ2-3; 7 bases match TRBD2. The CDR3 is 15 residues long. Germline-derived CDR1 and CDR2 are LGHNT and FRNRAP. V lost 5 bases and J lost 3; bases outside the gene matches: 8. The CDR3 sequence: CASGGGKAGTDTQYF. As DNA, the CDR3 is TGTGCTAGTGGTGGGGGAAAAGCGGGGACAGATACGCAGTATTTT. Filled out from reference TRBV12-5 and TRBJ2-3, the complete variable domain reads DARVTQTPRHKVTEMGQEVTMRCQPILGHNTVFWYRQTMMQGLELLAYFRNRAPLDDSGMPKDRFSAEMPDATLATLKIQPSEPRDSAVYFCASGGGKAGTDTQYFGPGTRLTVL.

This clonotype showed up many times. This chain links TRBV5-6 with TRBJ2-7, with D hard to call. This CDR3 spans 15 amino acids. Germline CDR1 reads SGHDT; CDR2 reads YYEEEE. Trimming pared 1 base from V and 2 bases from J, leaving 13 bases between. CDR3 region: CASSLNMDGTYEQYF. In DNA, the CDR3 is TGTGCCAGCAGCTTGAATATGGACGGAACCTACGAGCAGTACTTC.

This clonotype has a count of ten or more. The V and J genes are TRBV20-1 and TRBJ1-5; D not resolved. CDR1 is DFQATT and CDR2 is SNEGSKA in the germline V gene (reference sequence). Trimming left V 3 bases short and J 2 bases short, with 11 bases between. The CDR3 consists of 14 residues. The CDR3 DNA reads TGCAGTGCTAGGACAACTCAGGGCAATCAGCCCCAGCATTTT. Protein sequence: CSARTTQGNQPQHF.

This clonotype has a count of ten or more. This likely comes from a read error, as the CDR3 has no conserved phenylalanine or tryptophan at its end. Because the CDR3's place on the DNA is in doubt, the DNA is left out and the CDR3 is given as listed by TCRdb. The rearrangement joins TRBV28 to TRBJ1-2. The length of the CDR3 is 8 amino acids, counting both ends. CDR1 and CDR2 (germline): MDHEN, SYDVKM. The CDR3 here is CASSLWEI.

V and J are TRBV6-2 or TRBV6-3 and TRBJ2-5, with 10 bases matching TRBD2. The germline V gene encodes CDR1 MNHEY and CDR2 SVGEGT. The CDR3 totals 12 residues. The chain's CDR3 is CRSGGDEETQYF. The CDR3, as DNA: TGTCGAAGCGGGGGGGATGAAGAGACCCAGTACTTC.

This clonotype has at least ten counts. This chain connects TRBV25-1 to TRBJ2-5; D gene unclear. Germline loops: CDR1 MGHDK, CDR2 SYGVNS. The CDR3 runs to 16 residues. Trimming removed 0 bases at V and 0 bases at J, with 11 bases between. This CDR3 reads CASSEYQSPYQETQYF. CDR3 DNA sequence: TGTGCCAGCAGTGAATATCAGTCTCCCTACCAAGAGACCCAGTACTTC.

A few counts support this clonotype. The V call is TRBV5-1, the J call TRBJ2-7; a possible D gene is TRBD2 (5 bases). The CDR3 extends over 13 amino acids. Germline V CDR1 and CDR2: SGHRS, YFSETQ. The germline V and J ends were trimmed by 4 bases and 5 bases, with 13 bases remaining between them. The CDR3 region is CASSPYEEDEQYF. As DNA, the CDR3 is TGCGCCAGCAGCCCCTACGAGGAGGACGAGCAGTACTTC.

The sample holds many counts of this clonotype. The rearrangement uses TRBV4-3 and TRBJ1-1; TRBD1 might be the D (5 bases). CDR3 size: 14 residues. Germline CDR1 reads LGHNA; CDR2 reads YSLEER. V lost 1 base, J lost 3 bases, and 9 bases lay in between. The CDR3 is CASSQAGYDTEAFF. Here the CDR3 DNA reads TGCGCCAGCAGCCAAGCAGGGTACGACACTGAAGCTTTCTTT.

The rearrangement links TRBV7-2 to TRBJ1-5, with 7 bases matching TRBD1. Germline loops: CDR1 SGHTA, CDR2 FQGNSA. V trimming: 5 bases; J trimming: 9 bases; junction bases outside the gene matches: 7. This CDR3 is 13 amino acids long. CDR3: CASSLTGERPQHF. The CDR3 DNA follows: TGTGCCAGCAGCCTCACAGGGGAAAGGCCCCAGCATTTT.

The chain is built from TRBV6-6 and TRBJ1-1, with D maybe TRBD1 (5 bases). This CDR3 is 14 amino acids long. Germline assignment: CDR1 MNHNY and CDR2 SVGAGI (reference sequence). V was trimmed by 2 bases and J by 0 bases, leaving 7 bases between them. The CDR3: CASSYGAMNTEAFF. As DNA, the CDR3 is TGTGCCAGCAGTTACGGGGCCATGAACACTGAAGCTTTCTTT.

The chain has TRBV27 and TRBJ1-5; D gene uncertain. V lost 2 bases, J lost 2 bases, and 16 bases lay in between. The germline V gene has CDR1 MNHEY and CDR2 SMNVEV (reference sequence). The CDR3 sequence is 17 residues long. CDR3 amino acids: CASSLTSPVYGNQPQHF. The CDR3 bases are TGTGCCAGCAGTTTAACATCGCCGGTGTATGGCAATCAGCCCCAGCATTTT.

The sample holds a few counts of this clonotype. The rearrangement links TRBV6-1 to TRBJ2-6, with D maybe TRBD1 (6 bases). The CDR3 totals 14 residues. Germline V gene data show CDR1 as MNHNS and CDR2 as SASEGT. The V end lost 8 bases, the J end lost 0 bases, and 8 bases lay between the germline ends. The CDR3: CASGQLSGANVLTF. As DNA, the CDR3 is TGTGCCAGCGGACAGCTCTCTGGGGCCAACGTCCTGACTTTC.

The chain is built from TRBV12-3 or TRBV12-4 and TRBJ1-2; D remains ambiguous. This CDR3 is 14 amino acids long. Trimming stripped 6 bases from V and 4 bases from J, with 15 bases between. The CDR3 loop reads CASRPGPKPYGYTF. CDR3 sequence (DNA): TGTGCCAGCAGGCCCGGCCCCAAACCCTATGGCTACACCTTC.

This clonotype appeared many times. In DNA, the CDR3 is TGTGCCAGCAGCGAGAACTATGGCTACACCTTC. Translating it yields CASSENYGYTF. The chain recombines TRBV9 with TRBJ1-2; D gene unclear. V gave up 3 bases and J gave up 2 bases, with 2 bases separating them. This CDR3 region has 11 residues. Germline lookup yields CDR1 SGDLS and CDR2 YYNGEE.

This clonotype was observed a few times. The chain combines TRBV6-6 with TRBJ2-5; 11 bases agree with TRBD1. The ends lost 7 bases at V and 3 bases at J; junction bases unmatched: 4. Per the germline V gene, CDR1 is MNHNY and CDR2 is SVGAGI (reference sequence). The CDR3 consists of 14 residues. CDR3 DNA sequence: TGTGCCAGCACCAGGACAGGGGGCAAAGAGACCCAGTACTTC. This translates into CASTRTGGKETQYF.

The gene calls are TRBV12-3 or TRBV12-4 and TRBJ2-1; tentatively, D is TRBD2 (7 bases). The CDR3 covers 16 residues. V was cut by 5 bases and J by 0 bases, with 14 bases left in between. This chain's CDR3 is CASSGRGGHSYNEQFF. In DNA form, the CDR3 reads TGTGCCAGCAGTGGTAGGGGGGGTCACTCCTACAATGAGCAGTTCTTC.

The CDR3 is CASSLDSGGLAGFSSYNEQFF. The DNA of the CDR3 is TGTGCCAGCAGTTTAGACAGCGGGGGACTAGCGGGGTTCAGCTCCTACAATGAGCAGTTCTTC. The chain uses TRBV27 and TRBJ2-1; 13 nucleotides line up with TRBD2. The CDR3 is 21 amino acids. V trimming: 2 bases; J trimming: 0 bases; junction bases outside the gene matches: 13. Per the germline V gene, CDR1 is MNHEY and CDR2 is SMNVEV (reference sequence).

This clonotype was counted only a few times. This chain joins TRBV7-2 and TRBJ1-6; weak D call: TRBD1 (5 bases). The germline V gene encodes CDR1 SGHTA and CDR2 FQGNSA. V shed 4 bases and J shed 1 base, with 20 bases lying between them. CDR3 length equals 19 residues. The CDR3 region is CASSSKTHFGGSYNSPLHF. Written as DNA, the CDR3 is TGTGCCAGCAGCTCCAAAACGCACTTCGGGGGATCCTATAATTCACCCCTCCACTTT. The variable domain in full, completed from reference TRBV7-2 and TRBJ1-6, reads GAGVSQSPSNKVTEKGKDVELRCDPISGHTALYWYRQSLGQGLEFLIYFQGNSAPDKSGLPSDRFSAERTGGSVSTLTIQRTQQEDSAVYLCASSSKTHFGGSYNSPLHFGNGTRLTVT.

This clonotype was observed a few times. The gene calls are TRBV11-2 and TRBJ2-3; D ambiguous. CDR3 length: 14 residues. V dropped 1 base and J dropped 4 bases, with 9 bases sitting between them. The germline V gene encodes CDR1 SGHAT and CDR2 FQNNGV. Written as DNA, the CDR3 is TGTGCCAGCAGCTTAGTAGCTTTGGCAGATACGCAGTATTTT. It translates to CASSLVALADTQYF.

This clonotype was detected many times. The chain employs TRBV4-1 and TRBJ1-1; TRBD1 matches 8 bases. The CDR3 consists of 17 residues. Germline CDR1 MGHRA, CDR2 YSYEKL. The trim removed 5 bases at V and 4 bases at J, leaving 15 bases unmatched. The CDR3 spells CASSLRQGTLFGTEAFF. CDR3 coding DNA: TGCGCCAGCAGCTTAAGACAGGGGACGCTTTTTGGCACTGAAGCTTTCTTT.